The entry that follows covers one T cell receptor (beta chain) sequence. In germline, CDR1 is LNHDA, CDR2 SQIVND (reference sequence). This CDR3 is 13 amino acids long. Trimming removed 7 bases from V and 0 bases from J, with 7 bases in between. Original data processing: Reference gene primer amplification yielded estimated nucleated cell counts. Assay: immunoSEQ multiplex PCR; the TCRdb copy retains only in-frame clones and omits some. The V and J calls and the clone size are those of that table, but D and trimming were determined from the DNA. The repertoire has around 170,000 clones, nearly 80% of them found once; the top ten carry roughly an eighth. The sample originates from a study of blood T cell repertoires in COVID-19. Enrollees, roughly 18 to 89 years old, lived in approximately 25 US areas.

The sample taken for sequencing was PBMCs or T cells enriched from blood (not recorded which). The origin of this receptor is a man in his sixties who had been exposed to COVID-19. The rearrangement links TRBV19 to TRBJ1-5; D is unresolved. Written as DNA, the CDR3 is TGTGCCAGTAAACTGAATAGCAATCAGCCCCAGCATTTT. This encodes CASKLNSNQPQHF.